This entry is about one T cell receptor beta chain. Its antigen specificity is not known. No base quality information exists; no much larger clone differs at one position. The V end loses 4 bases and the J end loses 6 bases, and a stretch of 11 bases separates them. The germline V gene supplies CDR1 MGHRA and CDR2 YSYEKL. Including the terminal cysteine and phenylalanine, the CDR3 comprises 13 residues. Only the CDR3 DNA is retained, 39 bases long and in frame from the first base. Preparation of the library involved the immunoSEQ multiplex PCR assay. For most patients, genomic DNA was isolated with the Qiagen DNeasy Blood and Tissue Kit and shipped frozen to Adaptive Biotechnologies for TCR sequencing. For most patients, high-throughput TCR-beta CDR3 sequencing of genomic DNA was performed by Adaptive Biotechnologies. Processing in the source paper ran as follows. Adaptive's ImmunoSEQ software supplied the TCR sequencing data for roughly 17 patients, while MiXCR and VDJtools were used to process three other patients. To correct CD4 versus CD8 sorting errors, sequences present in both subsets at a frequency ratio below 5:1 were removed. CDR3 nucleotide sequences shared by donor and recipient were removed because the origin of these sequences could not be assigned. To count as alloreactive, a clone needed at least 2-fold expansion over unstimulated cells and a minimum CFSE-low frequency of 0.002% (template counts) or 0.001% (read counts). A clone was considered mappable if detected in the sequenced pre-transplant spleen, lymph node, or MLR CFSE-low populations of the donor or recipient. The cumulative frequency of alloreactive clones was calculated as a percentage of all sequences, weighted by copy number. Not all clones reach the TCRdb copy of this immuneACCESS table, which keeps in-frame sequences only. Checked studies attribute under half of the gap to unresolved V genes and leave the rest unexplained. That table is the source of V, J and clone size, and D and trimming were worked out from the DNA. Across this sample there are under 150,000 clones, with just over 90% seen only once. The ten biggest clones cover around 0.16% of the sample.

The sample originates from a study of graft-versus-host responses after intestinal transplantation (dated by TCRdb to the early 2020s). At the level of the whole study: The transplants that recipients received were multivisceral, liver-intestinal, or isolated intestinal. After intestinal transplantation, graft-versus-host and host-versus-graft alloreactive T cell clones were followed in the graft, circulation and bone marrow using bulk TCR-beta CDR3 sequencing. Of the 20 to 30 intestinal transplant recipients enrolled in the cohort, one of whom was a retransplant, a few patients without pretransplant specimens were excluded. Donor T cell macrochimerism was defined as a peak of at least 4% donor T cells among recipient peripheral blood mononuclear cells. All recipients received anti-thymocyte globulin induction followed by maintenance tacrolimus and steroids for around 3 years. To identify alloreactive clones, pre-transplant mixed lymphocyte reaction products were sequenced and then compared with unstimulated pre-transplant donor and recipient T cells. Samples from a few later patients were sequenced in-house on an Illumina MiSeq with MiXCR processing rather than by the commercial service.

The paper as a whole reports these results and caveats: GvH clones were detected in recipient bone marrow, and some appeared earlier in ileal mucosa or blood, consistent with an intestinal mucosal origin. High GvH to HvG T cell clonal ratios were observed in the allografts of patients with donor T cell macrochimerism. Conclusions were limited by the relatively low number and heterogeneity of intestinal transplant patients. Peak levels of circulating GvH clones were associated with declines in HvG clones early after transplant.

The meaning of the sample's time point label: cells obtained before transplantation from donor or recipient. CD3+CD4+ and CD3+CD8+ populations were FACS-sorted from unstimulated pre-transplant donor and recipient cells taken from spleen or lymph nodes. The material was unstimulated CD4+ T cells sorted from spleen or lymph node cells, obtained before intestinal transplant. The chain couples TRBV4-1 to TRBJ2-3; the D gene assignment is ambiguous. The sequence derives from a human donor who received an intestinal transplant. The DNA sequence follows: TGCGCCAGCAGCCCGCCCTATGGGGATACGCAGTATTTT. Translated, it reads CASSPPYGDTQYF.